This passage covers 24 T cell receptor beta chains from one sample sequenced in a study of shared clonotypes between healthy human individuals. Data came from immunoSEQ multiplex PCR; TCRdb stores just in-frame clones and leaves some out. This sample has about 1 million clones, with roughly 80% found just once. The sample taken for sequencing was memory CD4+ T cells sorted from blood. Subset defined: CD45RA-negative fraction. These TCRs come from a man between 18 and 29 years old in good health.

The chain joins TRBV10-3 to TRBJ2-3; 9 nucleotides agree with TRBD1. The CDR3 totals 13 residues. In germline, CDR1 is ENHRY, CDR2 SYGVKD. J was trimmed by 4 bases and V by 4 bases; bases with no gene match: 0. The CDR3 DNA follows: TGTGCCATCAGTGGACAGGGGGCAGATACGCAGTATTTT. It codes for CAISGQGADTQYF.

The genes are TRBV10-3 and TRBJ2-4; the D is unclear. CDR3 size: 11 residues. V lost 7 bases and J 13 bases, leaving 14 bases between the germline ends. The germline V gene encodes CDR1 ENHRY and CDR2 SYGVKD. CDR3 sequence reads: CAIKDDEIQYF. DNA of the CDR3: TGTGCCATCAAGGATGACGAAATACAGTACTTC.

This CDR3 is CASTPQGRSNQPQHF. CDR3 DNA: TGTGCCAGCACCCCCCAGGGGAGGAGCAATCAGCCCCAGCATTTT. The J gene is TRBJ1-5, the V gene TRBV6-1, with a possible D match to TRBD1 (6 bases). This CDR3 has 15 residues. Trimming took 7 bases from V and 1 from J, leaving 14 bases between them. Germline V gene sequence: CDR1 MNHNS, CDR2 SASEGT.

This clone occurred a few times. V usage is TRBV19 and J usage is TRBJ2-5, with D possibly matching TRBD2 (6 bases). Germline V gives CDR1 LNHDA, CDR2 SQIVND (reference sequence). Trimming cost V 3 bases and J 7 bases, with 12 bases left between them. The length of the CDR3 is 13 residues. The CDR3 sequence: CASSIGGLGTQYF. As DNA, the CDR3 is TGTGCCAGTAGTATTGGGGGACTGGGGACCCAGTACTTC. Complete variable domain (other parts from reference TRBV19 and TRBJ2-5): DGGITQSPKYLFRKEGQNVTLSCEQNLNHDAMYWYRQDPGQGLRLIYYSQIVNDFQKGDIAEGYSVSREKKESFPLTVTSAQKNPTAFYLCASSIGGLGTQYFGPGTRLLVL.

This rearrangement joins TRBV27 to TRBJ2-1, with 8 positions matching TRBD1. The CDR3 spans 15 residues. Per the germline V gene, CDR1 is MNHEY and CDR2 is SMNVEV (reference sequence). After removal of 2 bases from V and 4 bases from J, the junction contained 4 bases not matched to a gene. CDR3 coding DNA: TGTGCCAGCAGTTTAGGACAGGGACCTTACAATGAGCAGTTCTTC. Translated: CASSLGQGPYNEQFF.

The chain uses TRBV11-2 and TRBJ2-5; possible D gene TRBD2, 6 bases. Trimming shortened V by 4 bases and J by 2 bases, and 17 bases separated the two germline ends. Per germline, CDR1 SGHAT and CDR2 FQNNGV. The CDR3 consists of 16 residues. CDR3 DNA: TGTGCCAGCAGCTCGACGACGGGAGCTCCTCAAGAGACCCAGTACTTC. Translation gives CASSSTTGAPQETQYF.

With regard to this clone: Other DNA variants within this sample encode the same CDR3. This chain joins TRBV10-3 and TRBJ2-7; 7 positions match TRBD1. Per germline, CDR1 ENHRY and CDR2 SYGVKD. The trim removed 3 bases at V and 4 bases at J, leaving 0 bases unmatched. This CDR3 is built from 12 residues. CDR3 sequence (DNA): TGTGCCATCAGTGACAGGGGGTACGAGCAGTACTTC. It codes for CAISDRGYEQYF.

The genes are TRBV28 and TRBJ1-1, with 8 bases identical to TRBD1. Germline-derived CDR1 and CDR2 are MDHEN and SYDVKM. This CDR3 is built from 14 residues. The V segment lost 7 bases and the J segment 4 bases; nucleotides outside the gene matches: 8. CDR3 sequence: CASTTGGGSTEAFF. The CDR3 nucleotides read TGTGCCAGCACAACAGGGGGGGGAAGCACTGAAGCTTTCTTT.

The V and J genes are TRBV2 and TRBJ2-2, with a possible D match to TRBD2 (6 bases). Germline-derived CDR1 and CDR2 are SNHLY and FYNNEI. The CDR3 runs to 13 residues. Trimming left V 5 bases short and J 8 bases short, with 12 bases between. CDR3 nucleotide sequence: TGTGCCAGCAGTAGGGACTCCAAGGGGGAGCTGTTTTTT. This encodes CASSRDSKGELFF.

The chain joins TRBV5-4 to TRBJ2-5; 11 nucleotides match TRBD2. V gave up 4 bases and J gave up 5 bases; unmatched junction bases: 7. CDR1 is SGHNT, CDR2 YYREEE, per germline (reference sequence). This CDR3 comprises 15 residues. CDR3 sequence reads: CASSLRTSGSETQYF. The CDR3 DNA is TGTGCCAGCAGCCTACGGACTAGCGGGTCGGAGACCCAGTACTTC.

The CDR3 protein is CASSFSLSADTQYF. DNA of the CDR3: TGTGCCAGCAGCTTCTCCCTGAGTGCAGATACGCAGTATTTT. The rearrangement links TRBV7-3 to TRBJ2-3; no firm D call. V gave up 3 bases and J gave up 4 bases, with 11 bases separating them. The CDR3 totals 14 residues. Germline V gene data show CDR1 as SGHTA and CDR2 as FQGTGA.

CDR3 in amino acids: CASSGTTNEKLFF. The DNA of the CDR3 is TGTGCCAGCAGCGGCACAACTAATGAAAAACTGTTTTTT. The chain joins TRBV11-2 to TRBJ1-4; D is undetermined. With 5 bases removed from V and 0 bases from J, the gap between germline ends came to 4 bases. Germline V gives CDR1 SGHAT, CDR2 FQNNGV. The length of the CDR3 is 13 residues.

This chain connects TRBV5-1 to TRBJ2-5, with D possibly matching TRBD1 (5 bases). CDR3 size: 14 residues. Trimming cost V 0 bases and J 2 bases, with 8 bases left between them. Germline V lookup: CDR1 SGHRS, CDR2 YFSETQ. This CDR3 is CASSLARAQETQYF. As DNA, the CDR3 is TGCGCCAGCAGCTTGGCCAGGGCGCAAGAGACCCAGTACTTC.

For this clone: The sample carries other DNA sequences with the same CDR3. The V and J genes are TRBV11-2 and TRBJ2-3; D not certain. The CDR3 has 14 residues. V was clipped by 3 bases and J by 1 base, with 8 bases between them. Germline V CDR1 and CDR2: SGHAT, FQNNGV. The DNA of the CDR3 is TGTGCCAGCAGCTTCTTGGCGGGCACAGATACGCAGTATTTT. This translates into CASSFLAGTDTQYF. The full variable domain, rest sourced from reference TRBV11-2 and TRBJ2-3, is EAGVAQSPRYKIIEKRQSVAFWCNPISGHATLYWYQQILGQGPKLLIQFQNNGVVDDSQLPKDRFSAERLKGVDSTLKIQPAKLEDSAVYLCASSFLAGTDTQYFGPGTRLTVL.

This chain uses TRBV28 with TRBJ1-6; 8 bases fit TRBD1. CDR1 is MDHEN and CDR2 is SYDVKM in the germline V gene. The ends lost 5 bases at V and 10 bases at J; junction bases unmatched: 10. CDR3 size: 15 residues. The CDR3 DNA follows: TGTGCCAGCAGTCCATCCGGGACAGGAGGCTCACCCCTCCACTTT. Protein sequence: CASSPSGTGGSPLHF.

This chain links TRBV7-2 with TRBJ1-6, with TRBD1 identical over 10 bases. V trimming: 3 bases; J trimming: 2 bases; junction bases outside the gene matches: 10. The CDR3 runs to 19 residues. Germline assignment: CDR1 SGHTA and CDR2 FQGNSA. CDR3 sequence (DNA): TGTGCCAGCAGCTTTCGGGACAGGGGAAGTAATCCCTATAATTCACCCCTCCACTTT. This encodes CASSFRDRGSNPYNSPLHF.

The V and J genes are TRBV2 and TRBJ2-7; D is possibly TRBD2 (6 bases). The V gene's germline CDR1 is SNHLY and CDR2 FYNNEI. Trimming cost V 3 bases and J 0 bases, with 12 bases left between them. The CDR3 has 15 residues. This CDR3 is CASSEEGKGSYEQYF. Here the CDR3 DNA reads TGTGCCAGCAGTGAGGAGGGGAAAGGCTCCTACGAGCAGTACTTC.

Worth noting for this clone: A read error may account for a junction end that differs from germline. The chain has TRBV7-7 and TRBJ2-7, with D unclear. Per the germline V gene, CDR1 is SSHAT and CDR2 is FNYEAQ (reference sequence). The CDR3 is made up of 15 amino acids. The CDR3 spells CASSPAPASSYEQYF. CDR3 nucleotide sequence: TGTGCTAGCAGCCCAGCACCAGCGAGCTCCTACGAGCAGTACTTC.

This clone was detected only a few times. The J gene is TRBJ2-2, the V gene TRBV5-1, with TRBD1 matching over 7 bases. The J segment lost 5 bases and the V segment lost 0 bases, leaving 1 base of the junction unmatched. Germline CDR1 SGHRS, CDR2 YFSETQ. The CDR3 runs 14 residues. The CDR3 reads CASSLVGQTGELFF. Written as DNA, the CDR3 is TGCGCCAGCAGCTTGGTGGGACAGACCGGGGAGCTGTTTTTT.

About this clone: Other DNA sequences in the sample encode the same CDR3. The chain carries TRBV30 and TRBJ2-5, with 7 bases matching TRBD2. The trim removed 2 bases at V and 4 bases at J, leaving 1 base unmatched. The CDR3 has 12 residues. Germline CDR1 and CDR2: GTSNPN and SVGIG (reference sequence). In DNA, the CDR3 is TGTGCCTGGAGTTCGGGGGGAGAGACCCAGTACTTC. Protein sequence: CAWSSGGETQYF.

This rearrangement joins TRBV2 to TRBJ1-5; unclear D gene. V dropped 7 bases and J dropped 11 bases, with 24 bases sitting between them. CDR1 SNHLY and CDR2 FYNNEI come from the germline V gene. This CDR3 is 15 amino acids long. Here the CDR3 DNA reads TGTGCCAGCAACCCCTCGCGTCAGCCCTCTGGGTCCCAGCATTTT. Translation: CASNPSRQPSGSQHF. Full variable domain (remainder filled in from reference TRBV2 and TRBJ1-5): EPEVTQTPSHQVTQMGQEVILRCVPISNHLYFYWYRQILGQKVEFLVSFYNNEISEKSEIFDDQFSVERPDGSNFTLKIRSTKLEDSAMYFCASNPSRQPSGSQHFGDGTRLSIL.

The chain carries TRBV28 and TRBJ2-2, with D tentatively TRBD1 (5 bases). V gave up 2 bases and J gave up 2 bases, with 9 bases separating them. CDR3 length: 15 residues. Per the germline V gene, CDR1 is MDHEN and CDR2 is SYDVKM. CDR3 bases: TGTGCCAGCAGTTTAGGGGCGGCTAACACCGGGGAGCTGTTTTTT. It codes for CASSLGAANTGELFF.

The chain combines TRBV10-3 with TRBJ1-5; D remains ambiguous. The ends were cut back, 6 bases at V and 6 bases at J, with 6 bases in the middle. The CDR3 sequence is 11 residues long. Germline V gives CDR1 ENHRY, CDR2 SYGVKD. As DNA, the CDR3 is TGTGCCATCAGGGCAACTCAGCCCCAGCATTTT. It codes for CAIRATQPQHF.

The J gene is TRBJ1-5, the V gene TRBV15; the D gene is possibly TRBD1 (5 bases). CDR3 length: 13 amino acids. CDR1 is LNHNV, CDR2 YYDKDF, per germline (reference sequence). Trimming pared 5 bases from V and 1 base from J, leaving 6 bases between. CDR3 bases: TGTGCCACCAGCTGGGACAGCAATCAGCCCCAGCATTTT. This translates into CATSWDSNQPQHF.